Each of the 21 T cell receptor beta chains below was sequenced from the same sample in a study of cytomegalovirus exposure and HLA in healthy donors (dated by TCRdb to 2016 to 2017). The library came from the immunoSEQ multiplex PCR assay. A mixture of 60 forward primers for TCR Vbeta segments and 13 reverse primers for TCR Jbeta segments was used in the multiplex PCR. Entries here come from immuneACCESS through TCRdb and include only in-frame sequences with V and J called. Some clones fail to appear in such tables; in the studies checked, an unresolved V gene covers under half of the shortfall, and the cause of the remainder is unknown. Present in this sample are about 180,000 clones, approximately 80% of which were seen just once. The ten largest clones add up to about 1.3% of the sample. The specimen sequenced was PBMCs. These receptors all stem from a girl aged 5-17 years in good health and CMV-seropositive.

The chain combines TRBV29-1 with TRBJ2-2, with a possible D match to TRBD2 (5 bases). CDR3 length equals 14 residues. Per the germline V gene, CDR1 is SQVTM and CDR2 is ANQGSEA. Trimming took off 5 bases at V and 4 bases at J, with 14 bases between the two ends. CDR3 nucleotides: TGCAGCGTTTCGGGGAAAGCGAGCACCGGGGAGCTGTTTTTT. Translating it yields CSVSGKASTGELFF.

This chain connects TRBV18 to TRBJ2-1; 9 bases match TRBD2. The CDR3 extends over 16 amino acids. The ends lost 3 bases at V and 6 bases at J; junction bases unmatched: 9. CDR1 and CDR2 from the germline V gene are KGHSH and LQKENI. The CDR3, as DNA: TGTGCCAGCTCACCTTTCGGCGGGAGGGCCTTCAATGAGCAGTTCTTC. Translation: CASSPFGGRAFNEQFF.

J is TRBJ2-5 and V is TRBV20-1; D is unresolved. Germline assignment: CDR1 DFQATT and CDR2 SNEGSKA (reference sequence). Trimming removed 7 bases from V and 4 bases from J, with 10 bases in between. The CDR3 length is 11 residues. CDR3 coding DNA: TGCAGTGGCTCACTAACAGAGACCCAGTACTTC. This encodes CSGSLTETQYF.

The V gene is TRBV30, the J gene TRBJ2-2, with 8 bases matching TRBD1. The CDR3 covers 13 residues. V gave up 0 bases and J gave up 6 bases; unmatched junction bases: 0. Germline V gene data show CDR1 as GTSNPN and CDR2 as SVGIG (reference sequence). CDR3: CAWSVQGAGELFF. Here the CDR3 DNA reads TGTGCCTGGAGTGTACAGGGGGCCGGGGAGCTGTTTTTT.

This rearrangement joins TRBV6-1 to TRBJ2-1; 10 positions match TRBD2. Germline values: CDR1 MNHNS, CDR2 SASEGT. J was trimmed by 2 bases and V by 7 bases; bases with no gene match: 5. This CDR3 spans 15 amino acids. CDR3 sequence (DNA): TGTGCCAGCAAGGTAGCGGGAGGAACCTACAATGAGCAGTTCTTC. As protein: CASKVAGGTYNEQFF.

V and J are TRBV4-1 and TRBJ2-6; tentative D call: TRBD1 (6 bases). Per the germline V gene, CDR1 is MGHRA and CDR2 is YSYEKL. V lost 0 bases and J lost 2, with 8 bases in between. The CDR3 contains 16 residues. The CDR3 reads CASSQEAGAGANVLTF. DNA for the CDR3: TGCGCCAGCAGCCAAGAAGCAGGGGCTGGGGCCAACGTCCTGACTTTC.

The chain uses TRBV5-1 and TRBJ2-3, with 10 bases fitting TRBD2. Per germline, CDR1 SGHRS and CDR2 YFSETQ. J lost 1 base, V lost 3 bases, and 2 bases had no gene match. The length of the CDR3 is 15 residues. The CDR3 sequence: CASSSTSGGTDTQYF. The CDR3, as DNA: TGCGCCAGCAGCTCTACTAGCGGGGGCACAGATACGCAGTATTTT.

The V gene is TRBV7-6, the J gene TRBJ1-2; no definite D call. The CDR3 runs 14 residues. Germline V lookup: CDR1 SGHVS, CDR2 FNYEAQ. With 1 base removed from V and 3 bases from J, the gap between germline ends came to 9 bases. The CDR3 loop reads CASSLDPGDYGYTF. In DNA form, the CDR3 reads TGTGCCAGCAGCTTAGACCCCGGAGACTATGGCTACACCTTC.

The J gene is TRBJ1-4, the V gene TRBV9, with 8 nucleotides matching TRBD1. V shed 4 bases and J 1 base; nucleotides not matched to a gene: 6. The germline gives CDR1 SGDLS, CDR2 YYNGEE. The CDR3 runs to 16 residues. The CDR3 spells CASSSLGQGTNEKLFF. The CDR3 DNA reads as TGTGCCAGCAGCTCACTTGGACAGGGAACTAATGAAAAACTGTTTTTT.

The chain joins TRBV19 to TRBJ2-4; possibly TRBD1 for D (5 bases). Germline CDR1 is LNHDA and CDR2 is SQIVND (reference sequence). The CDR3 extends over 15 amino acids. The ends were cut back, 7 bases at V and 0 bases at J, with 13 bases in the middle. In DNA, the CDR3 is TGTGCCAGTAAAGGGGTTGGCCTAGCCAAAAACATTCAGTACTTC. Its protein is CASKGVGLAKNIQYF.

The chain joins TRBV7-9 to TRBJ2-2, with 10 bases matching TRBD2. The CDR3 length is 17 residues. CDR1 and CDR2 from the germline V gene are SEHNR and FQNEAQ (reference sequence). V dropped 3 bases and J dropped 0; count of bases not matched to a gene: 4. CDR3 nucleotides: TGTGCCAGCAGCTTCTCACTAGCGGGGTCGAACACCGGGGAGCTGTTTTTT. Translated, it gives CASSFSLAGSNTGELFF.

The chain combines TRBV2 with TRBJ1-1; D gene uncertain. The CDR3 extends over 11 amino acids. V lost 4 bases to trimming and J lost 4 bases, with 4 bases between them. Germline values: CDR1 SNHLY, CDR2 FYNNEI. The CDR3 DNA follows: TGTGCCAGCAGTGCGAGCACTGAAGCTTTCTTT. Amino acids: CASSASTEAFF. Combining the CDR3 with reference TRBV2 and TRBJ1-1 gives the whole variable domain EPEVTQTPSHQVTQMGQEVILRCVPISNHLYFYWYRQILGQKVEFLVSFYNNEISEKSEIFDDQFSVERPDGSNFTLKIRSTKLEDSAMYFCASSASTEAFFGQGTRLTVV.

The gene calls are TRBV11-3 and TRBJ2-7; 8 nucleotides agree with TRBD1. Per the germline V gene, CDR1 is SGHNT and CDR2 is YENEEA. The V segment lost 5 bases and the J segment 2 bases; nucleotides outside the gene matches: 2. The CDR3 is 13 amino acids. The CDR3 loop reads CASSQQGAYEQYF. The CDR3 region has the DNA TGTGCCAGCAGCCAACAGGGGGCCTACGAGCAGTACTTC. Full variable domain (missing parts from reference TRBV11-3 and TRBJ2-7): EAGVVQSPRYKIIEKKQPVAFWCNPISGHNTLYWYLQNLGQGPELLIRYENEEAVDDSQLPKDRFSAERLKGVDSTLKIQPAELGDSAVYLCASSQQGAYEQYFGPGTRLTVT.

This chain links TRBV5-4 with TRBJ2-7, with D maybe TRBD2 (6 bases). CDR1 and CDR2 from the germline V gene are SGHNT and YYREEE (reference sequence). The CDR3 runs to 18 residues. Trimming shortened V by 2 bases and J by 3 bases, and 24 bases separated the two germline ends. CDR3: CASSFRVRDSQEFYEQYF. In DNA, the CDR3 is TGTGCCAGCAGCTTCAGGGTACGGGACTCACAAGAATTCTACGAGCAGTACTTC.

The CDR3 is CASSSSRGAGNTIYF. DNA for the CDR3: TGTGCCAGCAGCTCCTCCAGGGGGGCAGGAAACACCATATATTTT. The chain has TRBV11-2 and TRBJ1-3; 7 bases align to TRBD1. The CDR3 totals 15 residues. V gave up 4 bases and J gave up 4 bases; unmatched junction bases: 7. Germline lookup yields CDR1 SGHAT and CDR2 FQNNGV. Full variable domain (rest looked up from reference TRBV11-2 and TRBJ1-3): EAGVAQSPRYKIIEKRQSVAFWCNPISGHATLYWYQQILGQGPKLLIQFQNNGVVDDSQLPKDRFSAERLKGVDSTLKIQPAKLEDSAVYLCASSSSRGAGNTIYFGEGSWLTVV.

The gene calls are TRBV7-8 and TRBJ2-7; 7 bases align to TRBD1. This CDR3 has 14 amino acids. The germline CDR1 and CDR2 sequences are SGHVS and FQNEAQ. The ends lost 6 bases at V and 0 bases at J; junction bases unmatched: 5. CDR3 residues: CASRGTESSYEQYF. The CDR3 nucleotides read TGTGCCAGCAGAGGGACAGAGAGCTCCTACGAGCAGTACTTC.

This chain connects TRBV5-4 to TRBJ2-4; TRBD1 matches 8 bases. The CDR3 covers 17 residues. Germline trimming cut 2 bases from V and 2 bases from J; bases unmatched to any gene: 9. Looked up from germline, CDR1 is SGHNT and CDR2 is YYREEE (reference sequence). Written as DNA, the CDR3 is TGTGCCAGCAGCTTCTTGGGCCAGGGGGCCTCCAAAAACATTCAGTACTTC. As protein: CASSFLGQGASKNIQYF.

The V gene is TRBV5-1, the J gene TRBJ2-2; 8 nucleotides agree with TRBD2. Germline trimming cut 7 bases from V and 3 bases from J; bases unmatched to any gene: 2. Per germline, CDR1 SGHRS and CDR2 YFSETQ. CDR3 length: 13 amino acids. The CDR3 DNA follows: TGCGCCAGCCGACTAGCGTACACCGGGGAGCTGTTTTTT. It is translated as CASRLAYTGELFF.

This clone was seen only a few times. The chain uses TRBV2 and TRBJ2-7, with TRBD2 as a possible D gene (6 bases). The CDR3 loop spans 17 amino acids. V dropped 3 bases and J dropped 5 bases, with 23 bases sitting between them. CDR1 SNHLY and CDR2 FYNNEI come from the germline V gene. The CDR3 spells CASSDRLVGVSLDEQYF. DNA of the CDR3: TGTGCCAGCAGTGATCGACTAGTGGGGGTAAGCTTGGACGAGCAGTACTTC.

The V and J genes are TRBV15 and TRBJ1-1, with 9 bases matching TRBD1. Losses at the gene ends were 3 bases for V and 1 base for J; bases not matched to a gene: 0. The CDR3 sequence is 14 residues long. Germline assignment: CDR1 LNHNV and CDR2 YYDKDF (reference sequence). Here the CDR3 DNA reads TGTGCCACCAGCAGGACAGGGGGGAACACTGAAGCTTTCTTT. Translating it yields CATSRTGGNTEAFF.

This chain uses TRBV30 with TRBJ2-3; 10 bases are a match to TRBD1. This CDR3 comprises 14 residues. The germline CDR1 and CDR2 sequences are GTSNPN and SVGIG (reference sequence). V shed 7 bases and J 4 bases; nucleotides not matched to a gene: 8. This CDR3 reads CALGGQGWPDTQYF. The CDR3 nucleotides read TGTGCCTTGGGGGGACAGGGGTGGCCAGATACGCAGTATTTT.